This TCR beta chain was identified in a study of shared clonotypes between healthy human individuals. For the study at large: The donors, two women and a few men, were aged 18 to 49. Plates per donor: three CD4 naive, three CD4 memory, two CD8 naive, one CD8 memory. Whole-study results and caveats: Shared clonotypes: roughly 4.7% naive CD4, around 3.5% naive CD8, less than 2.5% memory CD4, approximately 0.37% memory CD8.

Naive CD8 cells lacked CD45RO and underwent positive selection for CCR7, leaving out terminally differentiated effector memory CD45RA+ cells. Trimming pared 0 bases from V and 3 bases from J, leaving 12 bases between. This CDR3 comprises 14 residues. Per the germline V gene, CDR1 is GTSNPN and CDR2 is SVGIG (reference sequence). Under the authors' procedure: For the immunoSEQ data, sequences were junction-only without quality scores, so filtering differed. The data were produced by immunoSEQ multiplex PCR, yet TCRdb's version contains in-frame clones alone and is incomplete. The V and J calls and clone size come from that table; D and trimming were worked out from the DNA. The sample holds more than 2 million clones, approximately 92% seen once. Remarks on this clone: Its antigen is currently unknown.

This chain connects TRBV30 to TRBJ2-7, with D unresolved. The TCR originated in a man between 18 and 35 years old in good health. Some clones in this sample may be carry-over from other donors' samples. The sequenced sample consisted of naive CD8+ T cells from PBMCs. The CDR3 bases are TGTGCCTGGAGTGTGGTTGCGGAGCTCTACGAGCAGTACTTC. Encoded protein: CAWSVVAELYEQYF.